This T cell receptor (beta chain) is drawn from a study of T cell repertoires in cytomegalovirus infection (dated by TCRdb to the late 2010s). Background for the entire study: Recently identified HLA-C-restricted CMV epitopes, whose presentation resists viral immunomodulation, were targeted by peptide stimulations together with well-studied HLA-B-restricted epitopes. Because public TCR beta signatures pointed to carriage of CMV infection together with the matching HLA type, the HLA type of each donor mattered for the analysis.

The germline V gene (reference sequence) supplies CDR1 LNHNV and CDR2 YYDKDF. For this chain, trimming is 1 base at the V end and 0 bases at the J end, and the number of junction bases without a gene match is 4. The cysteine opens and the phenylalanine closes a CDR3 of 16 amino acids. This entry keeps only the CDR3 DNA: 48 bases, framed from base 1. The sequencer listed for this sample is Illumina HiSeq 1500. TCRdb handled the public reads itself, with Q25 trimming in fastp and clone calling in MiXCR, and kept productive beta chains. Rows matching on CDR3 protein sequence are summarized as one entry with the most common DNA and genes. The sample data list some 500,000 distinct CDR3 sequences, and roughly 43% of these were observed just once. Around 48% of the sample is held by the ten biggest clonotypes. A note on this clonotype: Which antigen it targets is not known. No qualities accompany the bases; no much larger clone lies one base away.

This specimen's treatment or condition label, interpreted: in vitro stimulation with specific CMV peptide epitopes to enrich CMV-specific T cells. Summary of the overall study and its limitations: The ex vivo response was dominated by HLA-C-restricted CMV-specific TCR beta clonotypes, which also provided the single most frequent clonotype in two of eight donors. Cumulative frequency of public TCR beta family members discriminated carriers of CMV infection plus the relevant HLA type in this cohort and an independent roughly 340-donor cohort.

The clonotype comes from a human donor in good health (CMV status not recorded). Some clones in this sample may be carry-over from other donors' samples. The V gene is TRBV15 and the J gene is TRBJ2-3; 7 middle bases align to TRBD1. This sample comprised cultured PBMCs, obtained from culture after CMV antigen stimulation. The sequenced DNA: TGTGCCACCAGCAGAGGGGGGACAGAAAGCACAGATACGCAGTATTTT. Translation gives CATSRGGTESTDTQYF. Where the CDR3 stops, the reference TRBV15 and TRBJ2-3 genes take over; the full variable domain is DAMVIQNPRYQVTQFGKPVTLSCSQTLNHNVMYWYQQKSSQAPKLLFHYYDKDFNNEADTPDNFQSRRPNTSFCFLDIRSPGLGDTAMYLCATSRGGTESTDTQYFGPGTRLTVL.